This T cell receptor beta chain stems from a study of OX40 agonist ivuxolimab in advanced cancers. Overall study: Patients were treated with ivuxolimab, an agonistic anti-OX40 (CD134) antibody. Study observations and caveats: The average count of expanded clones was higher among CD8+ T cells than among CD4+.

On this clone itself: Antigen: not known.

The CDR3 runs 16 residues. Germline CDR1 is MNHNY and CDR2 is SVGAGI (reference sequence). Trimming took 6 bases from V and 7 from J; bases not matched to a gene: 13. Only in-frame clones appear in the TCRdb table, and some are missing; sequencing was by immunoSEQ multiplex PCR. The repertoire includes 48,000 or so clones, about nine tenths of them detected once, and more than 6.5% sits in the top ten. The source is an adult with an advanced solid tumor such as melanoma, head and neck, liver or kidney cancer. The input for sequencing was CD4+ or CD8+ T cells sorted from blood, taken in a trial of the OX40 agonist ivuxolimab. The V gene is TRBV6-6, the J gene TRBJ1-4, with 8 bases lining up with TRBD1. The DNA of the CDR3 is TGTGCCAGCAGCTACCCCCCGGCGGGACAGGCTGAAAAACTGTTTTTT. Amino acid sequence: CASSYPPAGQAEKLFF.